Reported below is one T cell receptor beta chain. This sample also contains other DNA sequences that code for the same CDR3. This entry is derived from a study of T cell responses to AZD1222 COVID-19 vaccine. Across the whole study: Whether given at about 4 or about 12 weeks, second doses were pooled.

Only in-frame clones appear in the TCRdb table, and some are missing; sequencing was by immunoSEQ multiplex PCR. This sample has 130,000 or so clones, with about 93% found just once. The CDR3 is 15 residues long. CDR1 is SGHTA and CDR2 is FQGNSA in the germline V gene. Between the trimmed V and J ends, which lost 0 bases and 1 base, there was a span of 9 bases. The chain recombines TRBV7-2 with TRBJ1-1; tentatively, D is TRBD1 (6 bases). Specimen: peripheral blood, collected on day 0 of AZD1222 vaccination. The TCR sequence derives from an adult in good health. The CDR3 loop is CASSLAGGGNTEAFF. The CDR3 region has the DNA TGTGCCAGCAGCTTAGCAGGGGGAGGGAACACTGAAGCTTTCTTT.